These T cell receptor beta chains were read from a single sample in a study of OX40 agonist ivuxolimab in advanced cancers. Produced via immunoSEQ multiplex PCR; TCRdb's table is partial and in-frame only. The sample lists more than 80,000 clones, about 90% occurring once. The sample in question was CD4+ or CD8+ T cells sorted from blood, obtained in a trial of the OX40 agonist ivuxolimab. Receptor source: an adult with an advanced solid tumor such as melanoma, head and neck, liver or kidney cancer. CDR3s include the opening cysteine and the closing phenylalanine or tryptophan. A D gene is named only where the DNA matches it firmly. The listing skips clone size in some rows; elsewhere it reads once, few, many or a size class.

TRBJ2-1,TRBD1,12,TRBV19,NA,TGTGCCAGTAGGGGACAGGGATTGGAGCAGTTCTTC,CASRGQGLEQFF
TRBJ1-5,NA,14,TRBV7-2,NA,TGTGCCAGCAGCTTCTTAGGGCCCGATCGGCCCCAGCATTTT,CASSFLGPDRPQHF
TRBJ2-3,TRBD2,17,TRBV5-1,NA,TGCGCCAGCAGCTTAGTGGCTAGCGGGGGGGAAGGAGATACGCAGTATTTT,CASSLVASGGEGDTQYF
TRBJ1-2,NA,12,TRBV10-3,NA,TGTGCCATAAGTAGTAATTTTGATGGCTACACCTTC,CAISSNFDGYTF
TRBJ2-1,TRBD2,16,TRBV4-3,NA,TGCGCCAGCAGCCAAGAACGGACTAGCGTTGACAATGAGCAGTTCTTC,CASSQERTSVDNEQFF
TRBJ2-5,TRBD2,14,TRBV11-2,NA,TGTGCCAGCAGCCGGGGAGGGGATGGGGAGACCCAGTACTTC,CASSRGGDGETQYF
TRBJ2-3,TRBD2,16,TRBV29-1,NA,TGCAGCGTTGAGTCTAGCGGGAGGGCCGGTGCAGATACGCAGTATTTT,CSVESSGRAGADTQYF
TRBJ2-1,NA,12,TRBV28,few,TGTGCCAGCAGTTTCAAGTACAATGAGCAGTTCTTC,CASSFKYNEQFF
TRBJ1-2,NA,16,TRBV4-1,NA,TGCGCCAGCAGCCATGTGAAAGGACAGTTCGCCTATGGCTACACCTTC,CASSHVKGQFAYGYTF
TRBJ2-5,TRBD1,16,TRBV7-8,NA,TGTGCCAGCAGCTTAAGGACAGGGGGGCCTGGGGAGACCCAGTACTTC,CASSLRTGGPGETQYF
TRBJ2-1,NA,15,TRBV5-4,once,TGTGCCAGCAGCTTGTCTAGGGGTTCCCTCCTTGAGCAGTTCTTC,CASSLSRGSLLEQFF
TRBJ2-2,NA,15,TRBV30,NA,TGTGCCTGGAACCCCGGGTCTTCGGGCTCCGGGGAGCTGTTTTTT,CAWNPGSSGSGELFF
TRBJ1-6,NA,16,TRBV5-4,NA,TGTGCCAGCAGTTCGGGCCTCCCAGTCTATAATTCACCCCTCCACTTT,CASSSGLPVYNSPLHF
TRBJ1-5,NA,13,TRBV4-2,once,TGTGCCAGCAGCCAAGATATCGGTCAGCCCCAGCATTTT,CASSQDIGQPQHF
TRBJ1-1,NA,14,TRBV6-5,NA,TGTGCCAGCAGTTACTGGGGATCCGGGACTGAAGCTTTCTTT,CASSYWGSGTEAFF
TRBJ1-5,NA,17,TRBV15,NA,TGTGCCACCAGCAGAGATCAATGGACGGAGGAGAATCAGCCCCAGCATTTT,CATSRDQWTEENQPQHF
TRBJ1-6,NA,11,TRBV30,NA,TGTGCCTGGAGTCTGAATTCACCCCTCCACTTT,CAWSLNSPLHF
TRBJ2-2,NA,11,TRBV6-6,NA,TGTGCCAGCATCCTAGCGCGGGAGCTGTTTTTT,CASILARELFF
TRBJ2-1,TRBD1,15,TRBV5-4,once,TGTGCCAGCAGCTTGCGGACAGGGGCCCACAATGAGCAGTTCTTC,CASSLRTGAHNEQFF
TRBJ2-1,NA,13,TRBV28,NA,TGTGCCAGCAGTTTCACTTGGACCAATGAGCAGTTCTTC,CASSFTWTNEQFF
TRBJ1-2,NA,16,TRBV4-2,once,TGTGCCAGCAGCCTAAACTGGGGGGGGATTTATAATGGCTACACCTTC,CASSLNWGGIYNGYTF
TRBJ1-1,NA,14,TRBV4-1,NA,TGCGCCAGCAGCCAAGATACAGGGTTCACTGAAGCTTTCTTT,CASSQDTGFTEAFF
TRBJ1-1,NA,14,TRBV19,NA,TGTGCCAGTAGTATCTTGCGGGAGAACACTGAAGCTTTCTTT,CASSILRENTEAFF
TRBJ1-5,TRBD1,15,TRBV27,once,TGTGCCAGCAGTTCGGGACAGGGTTCCTGGCAGCCCCAGCATTTT,CASSSGQGSWQPQHF
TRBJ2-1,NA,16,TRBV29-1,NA,TGCAGCGTTGGTCGCGCCGATGCCGGGACTGTCGGTGAGCAGTTCTTC,CSVGRADAGTVGEQFF
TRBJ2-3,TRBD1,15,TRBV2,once,TGTGCCAGCTCCTTCGGGACAGGGGACGCAGATACGCAGTATTTT,CASSFGTGDADTQYF
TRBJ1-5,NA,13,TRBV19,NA,TGTGCCAGTAGCCCGGGTGGCAATCAGCCCCAGCATTTT,CASSPGGNQPQHF
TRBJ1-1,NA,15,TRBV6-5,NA,TGTGCCAGCAGTTACGGTGACACCCTGGATACTGAAGCTTTCTTT,CASSYGDTLDTEAFF
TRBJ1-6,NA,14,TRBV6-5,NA,TGTGCCAGCAGGCCCCTGGAGGATAATTCACCCCTCCACTTT,CASRPLEDNSPLHF
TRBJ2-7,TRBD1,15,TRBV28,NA,TGTGCCAGCAGTTTATGGGGGGACAGGAAAAACGAGCAGTACTTC,CASSLWGDRKNEQYF
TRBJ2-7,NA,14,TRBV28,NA,TGTGCCAGCAGTCCTCCCGGACGGAGCTACGAGCAGTACTTC,CASSPPGRSYEQYF
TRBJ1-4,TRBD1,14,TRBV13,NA,TGTGCCAGCAGCTCAGGGACAGGGAATGAAAAACTGTTTTTT,CASSSGTGNEKLFF
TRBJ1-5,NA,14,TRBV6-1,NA,TGTGCCAGCAGTGAAGTTCAGGGTTATCAGCCCCAGCATTTT,CASSEVQGYQPQHF
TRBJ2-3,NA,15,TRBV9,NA,TGTGCCAGCAGCTTGGACGGTTCTAGCACAGATACGCAGTATTTT,CASSLDGSSTDTQYF
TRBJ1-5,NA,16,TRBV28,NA,TGTGCCAGCGCGGGCCTCGTGGGGGGTAGTAATCAGCCCCAGCATTTT,CASAGLVGGSNQPQHF
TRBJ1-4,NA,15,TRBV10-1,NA,TGCGCCAGCAAAAGTGGTGGGGCATGGAATGAAAAACTGTTTTTT,CASKSGGAWNEKLFF
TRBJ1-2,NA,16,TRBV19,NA,TGTGCCAGTAGTATAGTAACTGGGGTTGGAGGGGATGGCTACACCTTC,CASSIVTGVGGDGYTF
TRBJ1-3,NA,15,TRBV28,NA,TGTGCCAGCAGTTTGCCAGACTCCTCTGGAAACACCATATATTTT,CASSLPDSSGNTIYF
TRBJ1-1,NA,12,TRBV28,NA,TGTGCCAGCAGGTATGGGGAAACTGAAGCTTTCTTT,CASRYGETEAFF
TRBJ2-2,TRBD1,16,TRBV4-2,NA,TGTGCCAGCAGCCAGGTCCCAGACAGGGGCATCGGGGAGCTGTTTTTT,CASSQVPDRGIGELFF
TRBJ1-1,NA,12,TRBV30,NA,TGTGCCTGGGGGGCCATGAACACTGAAGCTTTCTTT,CAWGAMNTEAFF
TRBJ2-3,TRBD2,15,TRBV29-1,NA,TGCAGCGTGGGTGGGACTAGCGGGGGCTCAGATACGCAGTATTTT,CSVGGTSGGSDTQYF
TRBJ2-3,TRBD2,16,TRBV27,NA,TGTGCCAGCAGTCAAGGAGCGGGAGGGCCGAGGGGTACGCAGTATTTT,CASSQGAGGPRGTQYF
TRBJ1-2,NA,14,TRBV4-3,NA,TGCGCCAGCAGCCAGTGGGGGCAAATATATGGCTACACCTTC,CASSQWGQIYGYTF
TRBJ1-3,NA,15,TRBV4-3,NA,TGCGCCAGCAGCCAAGATGGGTATTCTGGAAACACCATATATTTT,CASSQDGYSGNTIYF
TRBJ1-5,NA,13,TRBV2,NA,TGTGCCAGCAGTGGGATTCTGGGGCAGCCCCAGCATTTT,CASSGILGQPQHF
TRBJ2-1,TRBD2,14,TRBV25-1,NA,TGTGCCAGCAGCATAGCGGGATCTACAAATGAGCAGTTCTTC,CASSIAGSTNEQFF
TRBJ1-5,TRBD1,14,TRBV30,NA,TGTGCCTGGAGTGTAGGACAGGGGAATCAGCCCCAGCATTTT,CAWSVGQGNQPQHF
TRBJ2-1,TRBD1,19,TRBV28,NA,TGTGCCAGCAGTTTAGCCTTAGGGGGGACAGGCTTTTTATACAATGAGCAGTTCTTC,CASSLALGGTGFLYNEQFF
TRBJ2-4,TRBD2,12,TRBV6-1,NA,TGTGCCAGCAGTCCAGGAGCGGGAGTTCAGTACTTC,CASSPGAGVQYF
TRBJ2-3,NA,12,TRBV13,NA,TGTGCCAGCAGCTTAGGGACAGATACGCAGTATTTT,CASSLGTDTQYF
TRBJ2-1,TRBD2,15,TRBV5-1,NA,TGCGCCAGCAGCCCTACCGGGACTAGTCTCGGTGAGCAGTTCTTC,CASSPTGTSLGEQFF